This note documents a single T cell receptor beta chain sequence. The antigen is unknown. Primers: 60 Vbeta forward and 13 Jbeta reverse. The protocol was immunoSEQ multiplex PCR, while the TCRdb copy is restricted to in-frame clones and leaves out a portion. The sample lists more than 150,000 clones, 87% occurring once. This record comes from a study of cytomegalovirus exposure and HLA in healthy donors. General study results and limits: When a later analysis was performed, an Asian-associated ancestry cluster reportedly had fewer N-insertions than the approximately 700-donor mean. 16,951 TCR beta sequences were associated with HLA alleles at 0.05 false discovery rate in a later analysis. Donors were assumed by presence/absence analyses to have roughly uniform sequencing depth. Reportedly, cytomegalovirus status was diagnosed with high sensitivity and specificity.

This CDR3 comprises 18 residues. This receptor was identified in a girl less than two years old in good health and CMV-seronegative. The chain couples TRBV21-1 to TRBJ2-7; TRBD2 reflects the table's D call only, with no check against the DNA. TRBV21-1 is designated a pseudogene. Material for sequencing was PBMCs. The CDR3 nucleotides read TGTGCCAGCAGCAAAATCTTGACTAGCGGGAGTGAGGCTAGCGAGCAGTACTTC. Protein: CASSKILTSGSEASEQYF.